The rows below give T cell receptor beta chains drawn from one sample of a study of graft-versus-host responses after intestinal transplantation. Profiled with immunoSEQ multiplex PCR; TCRdb holds only in-frame clones, not every one. The sample holds about 90,000 clones, less than 95% seen once. The antigens of these receptors remain unknown. The sample was unstimulated CD4+ T cells sorted from spleen or lymph node cells, taken before transplant. These receptors originate from a human donor who was the organ donor for an intestinal transplant. Both conserved end residues are part of each CDR3. The D gene is left open where the match is weak. Rows may omit the clone size; those that give it use once, few, many or a size class.

cdr3_nt	cdr3_aa	clone_size	d_call	v_call	j_call
TGCGCCAGCAGTGAGTACAGGGTCTATGGCTACACCTTC	CASSEYRVYGYTF	.	.	TRBV10-1	TRBJ1-2
TGTGCCAGCAGCTTACAAGGACAGGGTTTGGGCAGGAACACTGAAGCTTTCTTT	CASSLQGQGLGRNTEAFF	.	TRBD1	TRBV11-2	TRBJ1-1
TGTGCCAGCAGCTTAGGCCTAAGAGGGTTGGGCCGGGGGTACAATGAGCAGTTCTTC	CASSLGLRGLGRGYNEQFF	once	.	TRBV13	TRBJ2-1
TGTGCCAGCAGCTCGACCGGGACTAGTGAAAATGAGCAGTTCTTC	CASSSTGTSENEQFF	once	TRBD2	TRBV5-6	TRBJ2-1
TGTGCCAGCAGCTTATTTCCAGGGGGCGTCTACGAGCAGTACTTC	CASSLFPGGVYEQYF	.	TRBD1	TRBV11-1	TRBJ2-7
TGTGCCAGCAATACCGGGACAGCTTTTGAAAAACTGTTTTTT	CASNTGTAFEKLFF	.	TRBD1	TRBV2	TRBJ1-4
TGTGCCAGCAGTACCTATCAGGCCTCCTTC	CASSTYQASF	.	.	TRBV2	TRBJ1-2
TGTGCCAGCAGCTTAAGCGACAGGGCATTCTACGAGCAGTACTTC	CASSLSDRAFYEQYF	.	TRBD1	TRBV11-2	TRBJ2-7
TGTGCCAGCAGTGTGCAGGGCGGGATCACTGAAGCTTTCTTT	CASSVQGGITEAFF	.	.	TRBV7-3	TRBJ1-1
TGTGCCAGTAGTACAAGACTTCCCACCCGGCTTGGGTGGAGCACCGGGGAGCTGTTTTTT	CASSTRLPTRLGWSTGELFF	.	.	TRBV19	TRBJ2-2
TGTGCCAGCAGTATGCTAGATTTATCCTACGAGCAGTACTTC	CASSMLDLSYEQYF	.	.	TRBV6-5	TRBJ2-7
TGTGCCTGGAGTGTACGGGGAGGGGTTGAAAAACTGTTTTTT	CAWSVRGGVEKLFF	.	.	TRBV30	TRBJ1-4
TGTGCCAGCGAATCGACAGGGGCTGGAGAAAAACTGTTTTTT	CASESTGAGEKLFF	.	TRBD1	TRBV11-2	TRBJ1-4
TGTGCCAGCAGCTTACGGTCGCAGGGGGCAAGGGCTTTCTTT	CASSLRSQGARAFF	.	TRBD1	TRBV5-8	TRBJ1-1
TGTGCCAGCTCACCACGAGCCCTCGAGACCCAGTACTTC	CASSPRALETQYF	.	.	TRBV18	TRBJ2-5
TGTGCCAGCAGCTTAGGGGGACAGGGGGGCAATCAGCCCCAGCATTTT	CASSLGGQGGNQPQHF	.	TRBD1	TRBV11-2	TRBJ1-5
TGTGCCAGCTCAGTGGACAGGGGAGGATATGGCTACACCTTC	CASSVDRGGYGYTF	.	TRBD1	TRBV18	TRBJ1-2
TGTGCCAGTAGTATAGGTAGGGGGCGCACAGATACGCAGTATTTT	CASSIGRGRTDTQYF	.	TRBD1	TRBV19	TRBJ2-3
TGCAGCGTCACCATTTACAGGGGCCGCACAGATACGCAGTATTTT	CSVTIYRGRTDTQYF	.	TRBD1	TRBV29-1	TRBJ2-3
TGTGCCAGCGGGACAGAGAATCAGCCCCAGCATTTT	CASGTENQPQHF	few	TRBD1	TRBV6-6	TRBJ1-5
TGTGCCAGCAGCCAAGATCGGAGGACAGGGTCCTATAATTCACCCCTCCACTTT	CASSQDRRTGSYNSPLHF	.	TRBD1	TRBV14	TRBJ1-6
TGCGCCAGCAGCTTCCGGGACACGCCAACTTTCTTT	CASSFRDTPTFF	.	.	TRBV5-1	TRBJ1-1
TGTGCCTGGAGCAAAACCACCGTATTAGCGGGAGGTGGGGATACGCAGTATTTT	CAWSKTTVLAGGGDTQYF	once	TRBD2	TRBV30	TRBJ2-3
TGTGCCAGCAGGCCGGGACTATTTCCCTACGAGCAGTACTTC	CASRPGLFPYEQYF	.	TRBD2	TRBV2	TRBJ2-7
TGTGCCAGCAGCCCCCACCTGGGTGAGACAGGCCTATATGGCTACACCTTC	CASSPHLGETGLYGYTF	.	.	TRBV9	TRBJ1-2
TGCGCCAGCAGCTTAAACCCAAGCGGAGGAAGCACAGATACGCAGTATTTT	CASSLNPSGGSTDTQYF	.	.	TRBV5-1	TRBJ2-3
TGTGCCAGCAGCTTAGGACAGCTTAACATTCAGTACTTC	CASSLGQLNIQYF	.	.	TRBV11-2	TRBJ2-4
TGCGCCAGCAGCTTGTGGGGGGGTTTAGAGCAGCCCCAGCATTTT	CASSLWGGLEQPQHF	.	.	TRBV5-1	TRBJ1-5
TGTGCCAGCAGTTTAGGACTAGCGGGAGCCCCAGATACGCAGTATTTT	CASSLGLAGAPDTQYF	.	TRBD2	TRBV6-5	TRBJ2-3
TGTGCCAGCAGCCCTCCCCTCCGTTCGCCGGGGACTGAAGCTTTCTTT	CASSPPLRSPGTEAFF	.	.	TRBV13	TRBJ1-1
TGTGCCAGCAGTTTGGTTATAGCGGGAGGCTACGAGCAGTACTTC	CASSLVIAGGYEQYF	.	TRBD2	TRBV28	TRBJ2-7
TGTGCCTGGAAAACTTGGGAGGACACTGAAGCTTTCTTT	CAWKTWEDTEAFF	once	.	TRBV30	TRBJ1-1
TGTGCCAGCAGTTACCGCGAGGAGTTTATAGCTTTCTTT	CASSYREEFIAFF	.	.	TRBV6-6	TRBJ1-1
TGTGCCAGCAGCCCTAGGTCGACAGGACCCAACACTGAAGCTTTCTTT	CASSPRSTGPNTEAFF	.	.	TRBV21-1	TRBJ1-1
TGTGCCTGGGGACAGCTACAAGAGACCCAGTACTTC	CAWGQLQETQYF	.	.	TRBV30	TRBJ2-5
TGTGCCACCGGACAGGGGGACACCGGGGAGCTGTTTTTT	CATGQGDTGELFF	.	TRBD1	TRBV2	TRBJ2-2
TGTGCCTGGAGTGCGATGGGGGGCTACGAGCAGTACTTC	CAWSAMGGYEQYF	once	.	TRBV30	TRBJ2-7
TGTGCCAGCAGCCCCGTCAGGCCCACAGATACGCAGTATTTT	CASSPVRPTDTQYF	.	.	TRBV27	TRBJ2-3
TGTGCCAGCAGTGAAGCACTGCGAGGGACAGGGGGCCGAAGGACCATATATTTT	CASSEALRGTGGRRTIYF	.	TRBD1	TRBV6-1	TRBJ1-3
TGTGCCAGCAGCTTTAGTCATTACGTGTCCGAGACAGGGCTCGAGCAGTACTTC	CASSFSHYVSETGLEQYF	.	TRBD1	TRBV7-9	TRBJ2-7
TGCGCCAGCAGCTTGGGGCTTAACACTGAAGCTTTCTTT	CASSLGLNTEAFF	.	.	TRBV5-1	TRBJ1-1
TGCAGCGCATCCGGGACAGGGCTAAATTCACCCCTCCACTTT	CSASGTGLNSPLHF	.	TRBD1	TRBV29-1	TRBJ1-6
TGTGCCTGGAGTGTACAATGGGTGGTGAGCGGGATACCGTCCTACGAGCAGTACTTC	CAWSVQWVVSGIPSYEQYF	.	TRBD2	TRBV30	TRBJ2-7
TGTGCCTGGACAGGGGCTAATGAAAAACTGTTTTTT	CAWTGANEKLFF	.	.	TRBV30	TRBJ1-4
TGTGCCAGCAGCTTGGGGCGCTGGAGGGTCACTGAAGCTTTCTTT	CASSLGRWRVTEAFF	.	.	TRBV5-6	TRBJ1-1
TGTGCCAGCAGCGTAGGCCGGAGCACAGATACGCAGTATTTT	CASSVGRSTDTQYF	.	.	TRBV9	TRBJ2-3
TGTGCCAGCAGCCTACGGGGGAGCAATCAGCCCCAGCATTTT	CASSLRGSNQPQHF	.	.	TRBV28	TRBJ1-5
TGTGCCACTCACCCGATCGACAGGCCGAGCCAGCCCCAGCATTTT	CATHPIDRPSQPQHF	.	.	TRBV19	TRBJ1-5
TGTGCCAGCAGTTTAATCGCCAGGGGGACTGAAGCTTTCTTT	CASSLIARGTEAFF	.	TRBD1	TRBV27	TRBJ1-1
TGCGCCAGCAGCCAAGATCTGCCGGGGACTAGGTACGAGCAGTACTTC	CASSQDLPGTRYEQYF	.	TRBD2	TRBV4-1	TRBJ2-7
TGCGCCAGCAGCTTGGCGACAGGTCAAGAGACCCAGTACTTC	CASSLATGQETQYF	.	.	TRBV5-1	TRBJ2-5